The clone carrying this T cell receptor (beta chain) was seen a handful of times. The data are from a study of T-cell reconstitution after alpha-beta-depleted transplantation in children. CDR1 is SEHNR and CDR2 is FQNEAQ in the germline V gene (reference sequence). The CDR3 totals 15 residues. Trimming cost V 1 base and J 4 bases, with 10 bases left between them. Unique molecular identifiers were used to barcode this TCRbeta library. TCRdb re-analysed the PCR reads in MiXCR, keeping a single row per CDR3 protein. The table has approximately 800,000 distinct CDR3 sequences, roughly 15% seen once. The sample consisted of PBMCs, mostly from graft donor cells, taken 360 days after TCRalphabeta/CD19-depleted stem cell transplant. J is TRBJ2-2 and V is TRBV7-9; D is tentatively TRBD1 or TRBD2 (6 bases each). The sequence came from a male patient younger than 18 who had a stem cell transplant for acute lymphoblastic leukemia, so the T cells may come from the graft donor. The CDR3 here is CASSLGGTPTGELFF. The CDR3, as DNA: TGTGCCAGCAGCTTAGGCGGGACACCCACCGGGGAGCTGTTTTTT.